The 31 T cell receptor beta chains below come from one sample, sequenced in a study of T-cell memory formation after mild COVID-19. Each CDR3 protein gets one entry after TCRdb re-called the 5' RACE reads with MiXCR. This sample carries 250,000 or so distinct CDR3 sequences, 15% to 20% of them seen once, and the ten largest clones take 23%. The sequencing input was PBMCs or a T cell subset sorted from them (not recorded which). All receptors derive from a man aged 18 to 30 who had mild COVID-19 (a few samples of this study predate the infection). Cell type and time point are not known.

To note about this clonotype: An end of the junction differs from the germline gene, which may be a read error. The rearrangement uses TRBV7-2 and TRBJ2-1; 14 nucleotides align to TRBD2. Germline V gene data show CDR1 as SGHTA and CDR2 as FQGNSA. CDR3 length equals 18 residues. Here the CDR3 reads CASSLGGLAGGSYNEQLF. The CDR3, as DNA: TGTGCCAGCAGCTTAGGTGGACTAGCGGGGGGTTCCTACAATGAGCAGTTATTC.

This chain links TRBV5-1 with TRBJ2-5, with 7 nucleotides matching TRBD1. V gave up 4 bases and J gave up 4 bases; unmatched junction bases: 7. From germline, CDR1 is SGHRS and CDR2 YFSETQ. This CDR3 has 14 residues. DNA for the CDR3: TGCGCCAGCAGCGTCACAGGGGTTGGAGAGACCCAGTACTTC. It codes for CASSVTGVGETQYF.

This clonotype was counted ten times or more. This chain uses TRBV29-1 with TRBJ2-7; tentative D call: TRBD1 (6 bases). Trimming took 6 bases from V and 0 from J, leaving 15 bases between them. This CDR3 is built from 14 residues. Germline CDR1 SQVTM, CDR2 ANQGSEA. CDR3 loop: CSVLPGQHSYEQYF. In DNA, the CDR3 is TGCAGCGTCCTCCCCGGACAGCACTCCTACGAGCAGTACTTC.

V is TRBV12-3 or TRBV12-4 and J is TRBJ2-1, with D uncertain. Deletions cut 0 bases from V and 8 bases from J, with 11 bases between. The CDR3 loop spans 14 amino acids. The CDR3 spells CASSLAVLTDEQFF. CDR3 nucleotide sequence: TGTGCCAGCAGTTTAGCGGTTCTGACGGATGAGCAGTTCTTC.

This clonotype was picked up a small number of times. The rearrangement links TRBV7-8 to TRBJ2-1; TRBD2 aligns across 7 bases. The germline gives CDR1 SGHVS, CDR2 FQNEAQ. The trim removed 5 bases at V and 4 bases at J, leaving 11 bases unmatched. CDR3 length equals 16 residues. The CDR3 protein is CASSRKRGEIYNEQFF. The CDR3 nucleotides are TGTGCCAGCAGCCGAAAGCGGGGAGAGATTTACAATGAGCAGTTCTTC. Together with reference TRBV7-8 and TRBJ2-1, the CDR3 gives the full variable domain: GAGVSQSPRYKVAKRGQDVALRCDPISGHVSLFWYQQALGQGPEFLTYFQNEAQLDKSGLPSDRFFAERPEGSVSTLKIQRTQQEDSAVYLCASSRKRGEIYNEQFFGPGTRLTVL.

This clonotype was detected ten times or more. V is TRBV10-3 and J is TRBJ2-1, with TRBD1 matching 7 bases. V trimming: 7 bases; J trimming: 7 bases; junction bases outside the gene matches: 7. CDR1 ENHRY and CDR2 SYGVKD come from the germline V gene. The CDR3 runs 13 residues. The DNA of the CDR3 is TGTGCCATCAAGGCCCCAGGGGGTAATGAGCAGTTCTTC. It encodes CAIKAPGGNEQFF.

This clonotype was picked up many times. This chain connects TRBV6-2 or TRBV6-3 to TRBJ2-1; 7 nucleotides match TRBD2. This CDR3 spans 14 amino acids. V was pared by 2 bases and J by 8 bases, with 6 bases of the junction left unmatched. Germline CDR1 is MNHEY and CDR2 is SVGEGT. The DNA of the CDR3 is TGTGCCAGCAGTTACGGGCTAGCGGCGGATGAGCAGTTCTTC. The encoded protein is CASSYGLAADEQFF.

This clonotype was counted between two and nine times. The chain recombines TRBV7-2 with TRBJ1-1; TRBD1 is a possible D gene (5 bases). The V end lost 6 bases, the J end lost 0 bases, and 14 bases lay between the germline ends. This CDR3 region has 15 residues. Per the germline V gene, CDR1 is SGHTA and CDR2 is FQGNSA. In nucleotides, the CDR3 is TGTGCCAGCAGTGTCCGCGGGACCTTGAACACTGAAGCTTTCTTT. Translating gives CASSVRGTLNTEAFF.

This chain connects TRBV7-8 to TRBJ2-5; 8 bases are a match to TRBD2. This CDR3 is 16 amino acids long. V was clipped by 0 bases and J by 4 bases; unmatched bases: 7. The germline gives CDR1 SGHVS, CDR2 FQNEAQ. The CDR3: CASSLANGGVGETQYF. In DNA form, the CDR3 reads TGTGCCAGCAGCTTAGCGAACGGGGGGGTCGGAGAGACCCAGTACTTC.

This clonotype was observed at least ten times. This chain joins TRBV6-5 and TRBJ2-1, with TRBD1 matching over 9 bases. This CDR3 is 15 amino acids long. Looked up from germline, CDR1 is MNHEY and CDR2 is SVGAGI. V gave up 7 bases and J gave up 9 bases; unmatched junction bases: 13. CDR3: CASTSRPTGGSEQFF. In DNA, the CDR3 is TGTGCCAGCACTTCCCGCCCGACAGGGGGTTCTGAGCAGTTCTTC.

CDR3 nucleotides: TGCGCCAGCAGCTTGAACGGAAACTATGGCTACACCTTC. It is translated as CASSLNGNYGYTF. The chain has TRBV5-1 and TRBJ1-2; no clear D. Trimming took 1 base from V and 2 from J, leaving 6 bases between them. Germline assignment: CDR1 SGHRS and CDR2 YFSETQ. CDR3 size: 13 residues.

The CDR3 DNA follows: TGTGCCAGCAGCCCGAGCGGGGGGTCTTTTAGTGTTACGCAGTATTTT. Translated: CASSPSGGSFSVTQYF. The chain combines TRBV7-2 with TRBJ2-3; 9 positions match TRBD2. V shed 5 bases, J shed 8 bases, and the junction held 14 bases outside the gene matches. The CDR3 runs to 16 residues. Germline V gene sequence: CDR1 SGHTA, CDR2 FQGNSA.

This clonotype was counted a few times. The rearrangement uses TRBV7-3 and TRBJ2-1; D might be TRBD1 (5 bases). The germline V gene has CDR1 SGHTA and CDR2 FQGTGA. Trimming stripped 5 bases from V and 3 bases from J, with 14 bases between. There are 15 residues in the CDR3. This CDR3 reads CASSPAGQGYNEQFF. Written as DNA, the CDR3 is TGTGCCAGCAGCCCTGCCGGGCAGGGCTACAATGAGCAGTTCTTC. Full variable domain (missing parts from reference TRBV7-3 and TRBJ2-1): GAGVSQTPSNKVTEKGKYVELRCDPISGHTALYWYRQSLGQGPEFLIYFQGTGAADDSGLPNDRFFAVRPEGSVSTLKIQRTERGDSAVYLCASSPAGQGYNEQFFGPGTRLTVL.

This clonotype was recorded many times. The chain is built from TRBV11-2 and TRBJ2-1; TRBD2 matches at 8 bases. V lost 4 bases and J lost 5; bases outside the gene matches: 13. The CDR3 length is 17 residues. CDR1 and CDR2 from the germline V gene are SGHAT and FQNNGV. The CDR3 sequence: CASSSPLSGGFDNEQFF. The CDR3 DNA sequence: TGTGCCAGCAGCTCCCCTCTGAGCGGGGGATTCGACAATGAGCAGTTCTTC.

This clonotype was observed a handful of times. This chain uses TRBV28 with TRBJ1-6; TRBD1 agrees at 11 bases. V was pared by 9 bases and J by 10 bases, with 8 bases of the junction left unmatched. CDR1 is MDHEN, CDR2 SYDVKM, per germline. The CDR3 length is 14 residues. As DNA, the CDR3 is TGTGCCAGTTGGCCGGGACAGGGGGACTCACCCCTCCACTTT. Translation: CASWPGQGDSPLHF.

This chain joins TRBV6-5 and TRBJ2-1, with 7 bases that match TRBD2. This CDR3 is 13 amino acids long. The germline V gene encodes CDR1 MNHEY and CDR2 SVGAGI. V lost 1 base, J lost 9 bases, and 3 bases stayed unmatched. The CDR3 is CASSYFQRGEQFF. As DNA, the CDR3 is TGTGCCAGCAGTTACTTTCAGCGGGGTGAGCAGTTCTTC.

The table lists this clonotype with a few counts. V usage is TRBV6-6 and J usage is TRBJ2-7; D is undetermined. Germline V CDR1 and CDR2: MNHNY, SVGAGI (reference sequence). There are 13 residues in the CDR3. The germline V and J ends were trimmed by 4 bases and 0 bases, with 7 bases remaining between them. The CDR3 protein is CASSSYPSYEQYV. The CDR3, as DNA: TGTGCCAGCAGTTCATACCCCTCCTACGAGCAGTACGTC.

The chain combines TRBV6-2 or TRBV6-3 with TRBJ1-5; D not certain. The germline V gene encodes CDR1 MNHEY and CDR2 SVGEGT. The CDR3 totals 15 residues. V lost 2 bases and J 0 bases, leaving 8 bases between the germline ends. CDR3 protein: CASSYASDSNQPQHF. The CDR3 bases are TGTGCCAGCAGTTACGCCTCAGATAGCAATCAGCCCCAGCATTTT.

This rearrangement joins TRBV20-1 to TRBJ1-5; 8 bases line up with TRBD1. CDR3 length: 14 residues. Unmatched junction bases numbered 11, after V lost 6 bases and J lost 7 bases. Germline V gene sequence: CDR1 DFQATT, CDR2 SNEGSKA (reference sequence). Here the CDR3 DNA reads TGCAGTGCCGGAAGACAGGGGATAGGACAGCCCCAGCATTTT. It codes for CSAGRQGIGQPQHF.

The chain uses TRBV11-2 and TRBJ1-6, with a tentative D call TRBD1 (6 bases). CDR1 is SGHAT and CDR2 is FQNNGV in the germline V gene. The CDR3 has 17 amino acids. The ends were cut back, 1 base at V and 9 bases at J, with 19 bases in the middle. The CDR3 loop is CASSLVIKGGRGSPLHF. In DNA, the CDR3 is TGTGCCAGCAGCTTAGTGATAAAAGGGGGTAGGGGTTCACCCCTCCACTTT.

The table lists this clonotype with a few counts. J is TRBJ2-1 and V is TRBV7-2, with D possibly being TRBD2 (5 bases). In germline, CDR1 is SGHTA, CDR2 FQGNSA. The CDR3 consists of 14 residues. Between the trimmed V and J ends, which lost 5 bases and 7 bases, there was a span of 15 bases. The CDR3 DNA reads TGTGCCAGCAGCCGCATCCGGGGTTTGAATGAGCAGTTCTTC. Protein sequence: CASSRIRGLNEQFF.

The CDR3 loop is CASSVARGGAITGELFF. CDR3 coding DNA: TGTGCCAGCAGCGTAGCTCGCGGGGGGGCGATCACCGGGGAGCTGTTTTTT. V and J are TRBV9 and TRBJ2-2, with 9 bases aligning to TRBD2. The germline V gene encodes CDR1 SGDLS and CDR2 YYNGEE. There are 17 residues in the CDR3. Unmatched junction bases numbered 7, after V lost 0 bases and J lost 4 bases.

The J gene is TRBJ2-5, the V gene TRBV20-1; 8 positions agree with TRBD2. CDR1 is DFQATT and CDR2 is SNEGSKA in the germline V gene (reference sequence). J was trimmed by 5 bases and V by 0 bases; bases with no gene match: 8. The CDR3 covers 15 residues. As DNA, the CDR3 is TGCAGTGCTAGAGATCAAGCGGGGGTCGGGGAGACCCAGTACTTC. Translating gives CSARDQAGVGETQYF.

This clonotype has ten or more counts. This chain connects TRBV6-5 to TRBJ1-4; D gene unclear. With 5 bases removed from V and 6 bases from J, the gap between germline ends came to 10 bases. Looked up from germline, CDR1 is MNHEY and CDR2 is SVGAGI. The CDR3 is made up of 13 amino acids. The chain's CDR3 is CASSLGPDEKLFF. The CDR3 coding sequence is TGTGCCAGCAGTCTTGGGCCGGATGAAAAACTGTTTTTT.

The genes are TRBV4-2 and TRBJ2-3; the match to TRBD2 covers 16 bases. J was trimmed by 4 bases and V by 0 bases; bases with no gene match: 7. There are 19 residues in the CDR3. Germline V gene lookup returns CDR1 LGHNA and CDR2 YNFKEQ. CDR3 bases: TGTGCCAGCAGCCAAGATGGAGGGACTAGCGGGGGGGCAGCAGATACGCAGTATTTT. This translates into CASSQDGGTSGGAADTQYF.

There are a few counts of this clonotype. The genes are TRBV6-1 and TRBJ1-3, with D perhaps matching TRBD1 (5 bases). Per germline, CDR1 MNHNS and CDR2 SASEGT. Trimming pared 6 bases from V and 1 base from J, leaving 10 bases between. There are 14 residues in the CDR3. The CDR3 reads CASSIDSSGNTIYF. Here the CDR3 DNA reads TGTGCCAGCAGCATCGACAGTTCTGGAAACACCATATATTTT.

In this sample, this clonotype turned up a few times. The chain couples TRBV5-1 to TRBJ2-2; D gene uncertain. V was cut by 0 bases and J by 3 bases, with 12 bases left in between. Per germline, CDR1 SGHRS and CDR2 YFSETQ. The CDR3 extends over 16 amino acids. CDR3 sequence (DNA): TGCGCCAGCAGCTTGGCTCCCGGTTCGCACACCGGGGAGCTGTTTTTT. Amino acid sequence: CASSLAPGSHTGELFF.

In this sample, this clonotype turned up a few times. The chain carries TRBV25-1 and TRBJ2-3; TRBD1 aligns across 8 bases. CDR1 is MGHDK, CDR2 SYGVNS, per germline. CDR3 length: 15 residues. J gave up 1 base and V 6 bases, and 6 bases lay outside the gene matches. CDR3 coding DNA: TGTGCCAGCAGCGAGACAGGGGTCGGCACAGATACGCAGTATTTT. Amino acids: CASSETGVGTDTQYF.

This clonotype has more than one count but fewer than ten. V is TRBV7-2 and J is TRBJ1-1; TRBD1 is a possible D gene (5 bases). The germline CDR1 and CDR2 sequences are SGHTA and FQGNSA. This CDR3 region has 16 residues. V was clipped by 5 bases and J by 5 bases, with 21 bases between them. CDR3 DNA sequence: TGTGCCAGCAGCCTCGCCCCCCCGGGGGTGGGTACTGAAGCTTTCTTT. Its translation is CASSLAPPGVGTEAFF.

This clonotype has a handful of counts. The rearrangement joins TRBV7-3 to TRBJ1-1, with D perhaps matching TRBD1 (6 bases). CDR1 is SGHTA, CDR2 FQGTGA, per germline. The CDR3 has 16 residues. V was clipped by 7 bases and J by 7 bases, with 25 bases between them. As DNA, the CDR3 is TGTGCCAGCACTCCAGGCGGGGGGCCGGGGATTAGTGAAGCTTTCTTT. This encodes CASTPGGGPGISEAFF.

This clonotype was observed a handful of times. J is TRBJ2-5 and V is TRBV9; maybe TRBD2 (7 bases). The CDR3 sequence is 17 residues long. With 0 bases removed from V and 1 base from J, the gap between germline ends came to 16 bases. Per the germline V gene, CDR1 is SGDLS and CDR2 is YYNGEE. This CDR3 is CASSVAGGGGPQETQYF. In DNA form, the CDR3 reads TGTGCCAGCAGCGTAGCCGGAGGGGGGGGACCCCAAGAGACCCAGTACTTC.